This T cell receptor beta chain was recorded in a study of CD8 T cells in ankylosing spondylitis. Broader study findings: Within ankylosing spondylitis blood, a TCR beta motif made up of seven to nine highly homologous variants appeared to be characteristic. Significant enrichment of disease-linked clones was reportedly seen in matched ankylosing spondylitis synovial fluid.

A word on this clonotype: Its antigen is not identified.

Each CDR3 protein is one row after TCRdb ran MiXCR on the 5' RACE reads. The data contain approximately 400,000 distinct CDR3 sequences, about 15% of them singletons. Per the germline V gene, CDR1 is GTSNPN and CDR2 is SVGIG (reference sequence). Germline trimming cut 7 bases from V and 9 bases from J; bases unmatched to any gene: 9. The CDR3 has 13 amino acids. This receptor was obtained from a male donor with ankylosing spondylitis. The gene calls are TRBV30 and TRBJ1-6; 7 nucleotides agree with TRBD1. Material for sequencing was blood, either unsorted or a sorted T cell fraction (not recorded which). The chain's CDR3 is CAFAQGLGSPLHF. In nucleotides, the CDR3 is TGTGCCTTCGCACAGGGGCTCGGTTCACCCCTCCACTTT.